This TCR beta chain was captured by sequencing in a study of OX40 agonist ivuxolimab in advanced cancers. Study overall: Patients were treated with ivuxolimab, an agonistic anti-OX40 (CD134) antibody. Cancers in dose escalation were hepatocellular, melanoma, renal cell and head and neck. The group had a mean age of 60 years, ranged from about 20 to 79, and was 82.7% male.

Germline V gene data show CDR1 as LNHDA and CDR2 as SQIVND (reference sequence). The CDR3 length is 15 residues. Trimming cost V 2 bases and J 0 bases, with 8 bases left between them. General observations from the study: Antigen specificity was not determined for the expanded peripheral T cells.

Comments on this clone: As yet, its antigen is unknown.

Profiling relied on immunoSEQ multiplex PCR, and the TCRdb table lists in-frame clones only, not all of them. Of 100,000 to 120,000 clones in the sample, roughly 87% are singletons; the top ten hold 0.27%. The sample here was CD4+ or CD8+ T cells sorted from blood, taken in a trial of the OX40 agonist ivuxolimab. The J gene is TRBJ1-5, the V gene TRBV19; tentatively, D is TRBD1 (6 bases). The source of this sequence is an adult with an advanced solid tumor such as melanoma, head and neck, liver or kidney cancer. The CDR3 DNA is TGTGCCAGTAGTATATGGGGGGCTAGCAATCAGCCCCAGCATTTT. It specifies CASSIWGASNQPQHF.